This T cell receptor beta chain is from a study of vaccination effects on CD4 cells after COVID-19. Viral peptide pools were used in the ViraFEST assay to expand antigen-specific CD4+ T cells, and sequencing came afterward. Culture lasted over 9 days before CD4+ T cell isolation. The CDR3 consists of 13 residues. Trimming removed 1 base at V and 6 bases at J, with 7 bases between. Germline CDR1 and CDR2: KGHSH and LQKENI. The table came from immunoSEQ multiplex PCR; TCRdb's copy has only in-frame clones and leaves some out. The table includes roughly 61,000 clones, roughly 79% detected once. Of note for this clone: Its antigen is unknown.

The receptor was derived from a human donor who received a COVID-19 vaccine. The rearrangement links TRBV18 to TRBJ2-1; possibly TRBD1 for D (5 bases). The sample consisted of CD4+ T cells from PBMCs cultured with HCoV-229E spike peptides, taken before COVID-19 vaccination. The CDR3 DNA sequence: TGTGCCAGCTCACCACGACAGAGCAATGAGCAGTTCTTC. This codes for CASSPRQSNEQFF. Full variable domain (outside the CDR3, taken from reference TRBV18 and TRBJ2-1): NAGVMQNPRHLVRRRGQEARLRCSPMKGHSHVYWYRQLPEEGLKFMVYLQKENIIDESGMPKERFSAEFPKEGPSILRIQQVVRGDSAAYFCASSPRQSNEQFFGPGTRLTVL.